This T cell receptor beta chain was obtained from a study of shared T cell receptors in the human thymus. CDR1 is MNHEY and CDR2 is SVGAGI in the germline V gene. Trimming pared 4 bases from V and 3 bases from J, leaving 19 bases between. The CDR3 spans 16 residues. TCRdb keeps only in-frame clones here, not all; method: immunoSEQ multiplex PCR. The sample records roughly 710,000 clones, around 85% being singletons. This same sample was also part of a study on human thymus T cells. This second report adds: Donation came from healthy Finnish infants having corrective surgery for congenital heart defects. Thymic material originated from resections removed in the course of corrective heart surgery. Among thymic and blood repertoires, usage of V and J genes appeared biased. Among unrelated individuals, related research reported thymic repertoires that overlapped highly.

The chain recombines TRBV6-5 with TRBJ2-7; the D gene is possibly TRBD2 (7 bases). Sequencing was performed on thymocytes. The receptor was derived from a girl less than two years old with a congenital heart defect. CDR3 residues: CASSCEQGGSGYEQYF. The CDR3 nucleotides read TGTGCCAGCAGTTGCGAACAGGGAGGGTCCGGCTACGAGCAGTACTTC.